These 24 T cell receptor beta chains originate from one sample sequenced in a study of control samples from healthy donors and cancer patients. The table came from immunoSEQ multiplex PCR; TCRdb's copy has only in-frame clones and leaves some out. The sample shows around 96,000 clones, approximately 93% of them seen only once. Sequenced sample: blood. The receptors shown here come from a man younger than 35 in good health.

The chain recombines TRBV14 with TRBJ2-1, with 11 bases aligning to TRBD2. Germline V gives CDR1 SGHDN, CDR2 FVKESK. V lost 5 bases and J lost 3; bases outside the gene matches: 3. The CDR3 is made up of 15 amino acids. The CDR3 DNA follows: TGTGCCAGCAGCGTGGGACTAGCGGACTACAATGAGCAGTTCTTC. Translated, it gives CASSVGLADYNEQFF.

The gene calls are TRBV29-1 and TRBJ1-1; 8 bases match TRBD1. This CDR3 contains 13 residues. V lost 3 bases and J lost 4; bases outside the gene matches: 4. Per germline, CDR1 SQVTM and CDR2 ANQGSEA. This chain's CDR3 is CSVDRGRSTEAFF. The CDR3 DNA sequence: TGCAGCGTTGACAGGGGGCGGAGCACTGAAGCTTTCTTT.

The gene calls are TRBV14 and TRBJ2-1; D remains unclear. The CDR3 runs 12 residues. With 0 bases removed from V and 9 bases from J, the gap between germline ends came to 6 bases. Germline assignment: CDR1 SGHDN and CDR2 FVKESK. The chain's CDR3 is CASSQDLSEQFF. Here the CDR3 DNA reads TGTGCCAGCAGCCAAGACCTCAGTGAGCAGTTCTTC.

The chain has TRBV29-1 and TRBJ2-1; perhaps TRBD1 as D (5 bases). The V end was cut by 4 bases, the J end by 9 bases, with 10 bases between. CDR1 SQVTM and CDR2 ANQGSEA come from the germline V gene. The length of the CDR3 is 11 residues. CDR3 DNA sequence: TGCAGCGTTGTTAGGGGCACTGAGCAGTTCTTC. This translates into CSVVRGTEQFF.

This rearrangement joins TRBV6-6 to TRBJ1-1, with no clear D. The CDR3 loop spans 16 amino acids. Germline-derived CDR1 and CDR2 are MNHNY and SVGAGI (reference sequence). V was clipped by 0 bases and J by 2 bases, with 13 bases between them. The CDR3 DNA sequence: TGTGCCAGCAGTTACTCTCCCTTGGCGGCCAACACTGAAGCTTTCTTT. Translating it yields CASSYSPLAANTEAFF.

V gene TRBV25-1 combines with J gene TRBJ2-3; TRBD2 aligns across 13 bases. From germline, CDR1 is MGHDK and CDR2 SYGVNS. V lost 6 bases, J lost 1 base, and 10 bases stayed unmatched. This CDR3 spans 18 amino acids. The CDR3 bases are TGTGCCAGCAGGGGGGCACTAGCGGGAGGGCAGGGCACAGATACGCAGTATTTT. Its translation: CASRGALAGGQGTDTQYF.

The J gene is TRBJ1-2, the V gene TRBV4-1; TRBD1 matches 9 bases. This CDR3 comprises 15 residues. Germline V lookup: CDR1 MGHRA, CDR2 YSYEKL. V shed 3 bases and J 1 base; nucleotides not matched to a gene: 3. DNA of the CDR3: TGCGCCAGCAGCCAGGACAGGGGAATTAACTATGGCTACACCTTC. Translating it yields CASSQDRGINYGYTF.

V is TRBV25-1 and J is TRBJ2-1; 7 bases agree with TRBD2. The CDR3 has 16 amino acids. V was clipped by 8 bases and J by 6 bases; unmatched bases: 16. Germline V gene data show CDR1 as MGHDK and CDR2 as SYGVNS. In DNA, the CDR3 is TGTGCCAGCTCCCCTATAGGACTAGAAACCGCCAATGAGCAGTTCTTC. It yields the protein CASSPIGLETANEQFF. Full variable domain (missing parts from reference TRBV25-1 and TRBJ2-1): EADIYQTPRYLVIGTGKKITLECSQTMGHDKMYWYQQDPGMELHLIHYSYGVNSTEKGDLSSESTVSRIRTEHFPLTLESARPSHTSQYLCASSPIGLETANEQFFGPGTRLTVL.

The rearrangement joins TRBV13 to TRBJ1-1, with D hard to call. Trimming stripped 7 bases from V and 1 base from J, with 16 bases between. The CDR3 length is 15 residues. Germline V gives CDR1 PRHDT, CDR2 FYEKMQ (reference sequence). The CDR3 protein is CASTPPRAANTEAFF. The DNA of the CDR3 is TGTGCCAGCACGCCACCGCGGGCAGCGAACACTGAAGCTTTCTTT.

V usage is TRBV5-4 and J usage is TRBJ1-1; D remains unclear. Germline loops: CDR1 SGHNT, CDR2 YYREEE (reference sequence). V was cut by 7 bases and J by 3 bases, with 13 bases left in between. This CDR3 has 13 residues. DNA of the CDR3: TGTGCCAGCTCGAGACGACGGGACACTGAAGCTTTCTTT. Protein: CASSRRRDTEAFF.

This sequence joins TRBV3-1 (or the pseudogene TRBV3-2) and TRBJ2-7; a weak D match, TRBD1 (6 bases). This CDR3 has 14 amino acids. The V and J ends lost 1 base and 5 bases respectively, with 12 bases between them. Germline V CDR1 and CDR2: LGHDT, YNNKEL (reference sequence). The CDR3 reads CASSQVGRGNEQYF. For the CDR3, the DNA is TGTGCCAGCAGCCAAGTGGGCAGGGGCAACGAGCAGTACTTC.

V and J are TRBV5-6 and TRBJ2-3; TRBD1 aligns across 7 bases. Germline CDR1 is SGHDT and CDR2 is YYEEEE. V lost 4 bases to trimming and J lost 6 bases; unmatched junction nucleotides: 5. The CDR3 is 13 amino acids. Written as DNA, the CDR3 is TGTGCCAGCAGCCCCACAGGGGCGGATACGCAGTATTTT. It translates to CASSPTGADTQYF. The entire variable domain, with the rest obtained from reference TRBV5-6 and TRBJ2-3, is as follows: DAGVTQSPTHLIKTRGQQVTLRCSPKSGHDTVSWYQQALGQGPQFIFQYYEEEERQRGNFPDRFSGHQFPNYSSELNVNALLLGDSALYLCASSPTGADTQYFGPGTRLTVL.

The gene calls are TRBV2 and TRBJ1-2; the D gene is possibly TRBD1 (5 bases). The CDR3 consists of 13 residues. Looked up from germline, CDR1 is SNHLY and CDR2 is FYNNEI. Trimming took 6 bases from V and 6 from J, leaving 14 bases between them. The CDR3 DNA sequence: TGTGCCAGCAGGGGGGAGGGGTTAGATGGCTACACCTTC. It is translated as CASRGEGLDGYTF. Drawing the rest from reference TRBV2 and TRBJ1-2, the complete variable domain is EPEVTQTPSHQVTQMGQEVILRCVPISNHLYFYWYRQILGQKVEFLVSFYNNEISEKSEIFDDQFSVERPDGSNFTLKIRSTKLEDSAMYFCASRGEGLDGYTFGSGTRLTVV.

The V call is TRBV6-6, the J call TRBJ1-2, with D possibly TRBD1 on 5 matching bases. Germline V gene data show CDR1 as MNHNY and CDR2 as SVGAGI (reference sequence). V lost 0 bases and J lost 3, with 11 bases in between. This CDR3 spans 15 amino acids. The CDR3 DNA sequence: TGTGCCAGCAGTTACTCGAGTGGGGCACACTATGGCTACACCTTC. As protein: CASSYSSGAHYGYTF.

With regard to this clone: In the same sample, other DNA sequences code for this CDR3. The chain employs TRBV27 and TRBJ1-1; no firm D call. The V and J ends lost 0 bases and 0 bases respectively, with 5 bases between them. This CDR3 has 14 residues. The germline V gene encodes CDR1 MNHEY and CDR2 SMNVEV (reference sequence). CDR3 DNA: TGTGCCAGCAGTTTATCCACATTGAACACTGAAGCTTTCTTT. This encodes CASSLSTLNTEAFF.

J is TRBJ1-3 and V is TRBV20-1; 9 bases match TRBD1. In germline, CDR1 is DFQATT, CDR2 SNEGSKA (reference sequence). The trim removed 3 bases at V and 8 bases at J, leaving 11 bases unmatched. The CDR3 length is 15 residues. The chain's CDR3 is CSASLDRGSIDTIYF. The CDR3 DNA reads as TGCAGTGCTAGTTTGGACAGGGGAAGTATTGACACCATATATTTT.

In its sample, this clone was seen a few times. This chain uses TRBV6-5 with TRBJ2-5; perhaps D is TRBD1 or TRBD2 (7 bases each). Germline assignment: CDR1 MNHEY and CDR2 SVGAGI. The ends were cut back, 2 bases at V and 4 bases at J, with 17 bases in the middle. This CDR3 comprises 16 residues. CDR3 in DNA: TGTGCCAGCAGTTACATGGGAGACAGGGAGGGAGAGACCCAGTACTTC. Translated: CASSYMGDREGETQYF.

The chain carries TRBV6-5 and TRBJ1-3, with 9 bases identical to TRBD1. The CDR3 extends over 14 amino acids. Germline V CDR1 and CDR2: MNHEY, SVGAGI. Unmatched junction bases numbered 7, after V lost 6 bases and J lost 7 bases. The CDR3 here is CASSPGTGRNTIYF. CDR3 sequence (DNA): TGTGCCAGCAGCCCCGGGACAGGGAGGAACACCATATATTTT.

This rearrangement joins TRBV18 to TRBJ1-1; no reliable D call. Trimming pared 0 bases from V and 7 bases from J, leaving 9 bases between. This CDR3 region has 13 residues. Germline V gene data show CDR1 as KGHSH and CDR2 as LQKENI. The DNA for the CDR3 is TGTGCCAGCTCACCACCCAGGACTTATGAAGCTTTCTTT. Amino acids: CASSPPRTYEAFF.

The genes are TRBV25-1 and TRBJ2-1; the D gene is possibly TRBD2 (5 bases). Germline CDR1 MGHDK, CDR2 SYGVNS. The CDR3 totals 12 residues. The germline V and J ends were trimmed by 5 bases and 9 bases, with 11 bases remaining between them. CDR3 protein: CASSRGSGEQFF. DNA for the CDR3: TGTGCCAGCAGTCGAGGGTCCGGTGAGCAGTTCTTC.

J is TRBJ1-2 and V is TRBV19; 8 bases fit TRBD1. The germline gives CDR1 LNHDA, CDR2 SQIVND (reference sequence). J lost 6 bases, V lost 4 bases, and 13 bases had no gene match. The CDR3 consists of 16 residues. Here the CDR3 DNA reads TGTGCCAGTAGTACGACACAAACAGGGGGGTTAGATGGCTACACCTTC. It encodes CASSTTQTGGLDGYTF.

The chain carries TRBV7-8 and TRBJ1-5, with 8 bases lining up with TRBD1. The CDR3 sequence is 14 residues long. Germline lookup yields CDR1 SGHVS and CDR2 FQNEAQ. With V trimmed by 1 base and J by 7 bases, 3 bases remained unmatched. CDR3 amino acids: CASSLVRGPQPQHF. The CDR3 nucleotides read TGTGCCAGCAGCTTAGTCAGGGGGCCCCAGCCCCAGCATTTT.

This clone was detected only once. The chain employs TRBV5-4 and TRBJ2-3, with D perhaps TRBD1 or TRBD2 (5 bases each). V lost 3 bases and J lost 10, with 12 bases in between. Germline lookup yields CDR1 SGHNT and CDR2 YYREEE (reference sequence). This CDR3 region has 12 residues. CDR3 region: CASSWGSDAQYF. In DNA form, the CDR3 reads TGTGCCAGCAGCTGGGGGTCGGATGCGCAGTATTTT.

The rearrangement joins TRBV7-2 to TRBJ1-3; D is possibly TRBD1 (6 bases). Germline V gene lookup returns CDR1 SGHTA and CDR2 FQGNSA. CDR3 length equals 16 residues. The ends were cut back, 5 bases at V and 0 bases at J, with 14 bases in the middle. The CDR3 DNA is TGTGCCAGCAGCCGGGGGCTAGGCAGCTCTGGAAACACCATATATTTT. Amino acid sequence: CASSRGLGSSGNTIYF.